A single sample gave rise to the 20 T cell receptor beta chains below, sequenced in a study of blood T cell repertoires in COVID-19. The protocol was immunoSEQ multiplex PCR, while the TCRdb copy is restricted to in-frame clones and leaves out a portion. The profile covers more than 90,000 clones, with approximately 81% appearing a single time and less than 2% taken by the ten largest. Sample: peripheral blood. These receptors originate from a woman between 70 and 85 years old with active or convalescent COVID-19.

This chain links TRBV15 with TRBJ2-2; 7 nucleotides agree with TRBD2. The CDR3 is 17 amino acids. V was pared by 5 bases and J by 3 bases, with 12 bases of the junction left unmatched. From germline, CDR1 is LNHNV and CDR2 YYDKDF (reference sequence). The CDR3 region has the DNA TGTGCCACCAGCCCTCGGAGCGGGGAGACATACACCGGGGAGCTGTTTTTT. Protein: CATSPRSGETYTGELFF.

V is TRBV28 and J is TRBJ1-2; 9 nucleotides line up with TRBD1. In germline, CDR1 is MDHEN, CDR2 SYDVKM. This CDR3 has 16 amino acids. The V gene end was trimmed by 4 bases and the J gene end by 5 bases; junction bases not matched to a gene: 11. CDR3 sequence: CASSSPLYRGLYGYTF. The DNA of the CDR3 is TGTGCCAGCAGTTCCCCCTTGTACAGGGGGCTTTATGGCTACACCTTC.

CDR3 coding DNA: TGTGCCAGCAGCTTCGGCCCCAAGACAGACTCCTACGAGCAGTACTTC. Its protein product is CASSFGPKTDSYEQYF. The chain recombines TRBV13 with TRBJ2-7, with D tentatively TRBD1 (5 bases). Trimming cost V 3 bases and J 0 bases, with 15 bases left between them. Germline CDR1 reads PRHDT; CDR2 reads FYEKMQ (reference sequence). CDR3 length equals 16 residues.

The genes are TRBV7-5 and TRBJ1-1; the table's D call TRBD1 went unverified against the DNA. TRBV7-5 corresponds to a pseudogene. The CDR3 consists of 19 residues. The CDR3 sequence: CARSLSGVAKQGLNTEAFF. For the CDR3, the DNA is TGTGCCAGAAGCTTATCTGGGGTCGCGAAGCAGGGGCTGAACACTGAAGCTTTCTTT.

V gene TRBV3-1 (or the pseudogene TRBV3-2) combines with J gene TRBJ1-6, with unresolved D. Germline V lookup: CDR1 LGHDT, CDR2 YNNKEL (reference sequence). The CDR3 runs to 14 residues. Trimming removed 3 bases at V and 10 bases at J, with 13 bases between. Written as DNA, the CDR3 is TGTGCCAGCAGCCAGGGAGGATATGACTCACCCCTCCACTTT. Encoded protein: CASSQGGYDSPLHF.

The chain joins TRBV19 to TRBJ2-1; 12 bases match TRBD2. This CDR3 comprises 14 residues. CDR1 LNHDA and CDR2 SQIVND come from the germline V gene (reference sequence). V was clipped by 5 bases and J by 9 bases; unmatched bases: 5. For the CDR3, the DNA is TGTGCCAGTAGTTCCCGACTAGCGGGAGTTGAGCAGTTCTTC. It specifies CASSSRLAGVEQFF.

The V call is TRBV5-1, the J call TRBJ1-5; D might be TRBD1 (6 bases). Germline CDR1 is SGHRS and CDR2 is YFSETQ. This CDR3 is 17 amino acids long. V was trimmed by 1 base and J by 0 bases, leaving 14 bases between them. CDR3 in amino acids: CASSLTRGNYSNQPQHF. In DNA form, the CDR3 reads TGCGCCAGCAGCTTGACCAGGGGAAATTATAGCAATCAGCCCCAGCATTTT.

The J gene is TRBJ2-3, the V gene TRBV11-1; 10 nucleotides align to TRBD1. Per the germline V gene, CDR1 is SGHAT and CDR2 is FQDESV (reference sequence). V shed 4 bases and J 5 bases; nucleotides not matched to a gene: 6. The CDR3 loop spans 15 amino acids. The CDR3 sequence is CASSSPGQGLDTQYF. DNA for the CDR3: TGTGCCAGCAGCTCCCCGGGACAGGGGCTAGATACGCAGTATTTT. Variable domain in full (rest from reference TRBV11-1 and TRBJ2-3): EAEVAQSPRYKITEKSQAVAFWCDPISGHATLYWYRQILGQGPELLVQFQDESVVDDSQLPKDRFSAERLKGVDSTLKIQPAELGDSAMYLCASSSPGQGLDTQYFGPGTRLTVL.

This chain joins TRBV6-5 and TRBJ2-7; D not certain. The V end lost 5 bases, the J end lost 8 bases, and 10 bases lay between the germline ends. There are 11 residues in the CDR3. Germline V gene sequence: CDR1 MNHEY, CDR2 SVGAGI. The CDR3 nucleotides read TGTGCCAGCAGTATGGGCACCCAGCAGTACTTC. Amino acids: CASSMGTQQYF.

This clone occurred a few times. The chain couples TRBV7-2 to TRBJ2-1; 12 bases match TRBD2. The junction had 5 bases not matched to a gene; V was cut back by 5 bases and J by 9 bases. Germline V gene sequence: CDR1 SGHTA, CDR2 FQGNSA. The CDR3 length is 14 residues. The CDR3 DNA follows: TGTGCCAGCAGCACCAGACTAGCGGGAGTTGAGCAGTTCTTC. This gives the protein CASSTRLAGVEQFF.

The rearrangement uses TRBV6-5 and TRBJ1-1; 9 nucleotides align to TRBD1. Germline CDR1 and CDR2: MNHEY and SVGAGI. This CDR3 contains 14 residues. Losses at the gene ends were 6 bases for V and 6 bases for J; bases not matched to a gene: 8. CDR3 sequence reads: CASSPRDRVSEAFF. In DNA form, the CDR3 reads TGTGCCAGCAGCCCCCGGGACAGGGTGTCTGAAGCTTTCTTT.

The chain recombines TRBV30 with TRBJ1-2, with a possible D match to TRBD1 (6 bases). Germline V CDR1 and CDR2: GTSNPN, SVGIG (reference sequence). The CDR3 covers 15 residues. V lost 2 bases, J lost 1 base, and 14 bases lay in between. The CDR3 is CAWSTPGHFNYGYTF. CDR3 coding DNA: TGTGCCTGGAGTACACCGGGACACTTTAACTATGGCTACACCTTC.

This sequence joins TRBV19 and TRBJ1-5; D ambiguous. This CDR3 has 12 residues. V lost 5 bases and J lost 7, with 9 bases in between. Germline CDR1 and CDR2: LNHDA and SQIVND (reference sequence). The CDR3 DNA is TGTGCCAGTAGTTCCGCCAGGCAGCCCCAGCATTTT. Residues: CASSSARQPQHF.

The rearrangement joins TRBV12-3 or TRBV12-4 to TRBJ2-1; TRBD1 is a possible D gene (6 bases). V lost 2 bases and J 10 bases, leaving 12 bases between the germline ends. CDR3 length: 13 residues. The DNA of the CDR3 is TGTGCCAGCAGTTTACTCACCGGGACAGAGCAGTTCTTC. Translation gives CASSLLTGTEQFF.

The genes are TRBV7-8 and TRBJ2-7; 7 positions agree with TRBD1. The CDR3 loop spans 14 amino acids. V shed 3 bases, J shed 2 bases, and the junction held 4 bases outside the gene matches. Germline CDR1 reads SGHVS; CDR2 reads FQNEAQ. For the CDR3, the DNA is TGTGCCAGCAGCTTTGGGACAGCCACCTACGAGCAGTACTTC. This encodes CASSFGTATYEQYF.

This clone was observed a single time. This sequence joins TRBV6-6 and TRBJ1-2; tentative D call: TRBD1 (6 bases). Per germline, CDR1 MNHNY and CDR2 SVGAGI (reference sequence). V was shortened by 11 bases and J by 2 bases, with 15 bases between the two germline ends. The CDR3 runs to 13 residues. The CDR3 nucleotides are TGTGCCGCCCAGGAAGGGGGAAACTATGGCTACACCTTC. This encodes CAAQEGGNYGYTF.

The chain combines TRBV28 with TRBJ2-3; a weak D match, TRBD2 (6 bases). The V end lost 7 bases, the J end lost 2 bases, and 13 bases lay between the germline ends. The V gene's germline CDR1 is MDHEN and CDR2 SYDVKM. The CDR3 length is 14 residues. The CDR3: CASTPGLITDTQYF. CDR3 in DNA: TGTGCCAGCACCCCGGGACTCATCACAGATACGCAGTATTTT.

The genes are TRBV6-1 and TRBJ1-3; D is unresolved. The CDR3 sequence is 14 residues long. Germline V gene lookup returns CDR1 MNHNS and CDR2 SASEGT. Trimming left V 1 base short and J 5 bases short, with 9 bases between. CDR3 sequence reads: CASSEGGKRNTIYF. The DNA of the CDR3 is TGTGCCAGCAGTGAAGGTGGCAAAAGAAACACCATATATTTT.

The V gene is TRBV12-5, the J gene TRBJ2-1; D gene ambiguous. The CDR3 totals 17 residues. The germline V gene has CDR1 LGHNT and CDR2 FRNRAP. V was shortened by 0 bases and J by 5 bases, with 17 bases between the two germline ends. The CDR3: CASGLVLLSELHNEQFF. The CDR3 DNA sequence: TGTGCTAGTGGTTTGGTACTTCTGTCGGAGCTCCACAATGAGCAGTTCTTC.

This clone was observed a handful of times. This chain joins TRBV3-1 (or the pseudogene TRBV3-2) and TRBJ2-1; D might be TRBD2 (5 bases). The V gene's germline CDR1 is LGHDT and CDR2 YNNKEL (reference sequence). The V gene lost 3 bases and the J gene lost 0 bases, with 18 bases spanning the gap. The CDR3 contains 18 residues. CDR3 sequence reads: CASSQAVFGVSSYNEQFF. DNA of the CDR3: TGTGCCAGCAGCCAGGCGGTTTTCGGGGTGAGCTCCTACAATGAGCAGTTCTTC.